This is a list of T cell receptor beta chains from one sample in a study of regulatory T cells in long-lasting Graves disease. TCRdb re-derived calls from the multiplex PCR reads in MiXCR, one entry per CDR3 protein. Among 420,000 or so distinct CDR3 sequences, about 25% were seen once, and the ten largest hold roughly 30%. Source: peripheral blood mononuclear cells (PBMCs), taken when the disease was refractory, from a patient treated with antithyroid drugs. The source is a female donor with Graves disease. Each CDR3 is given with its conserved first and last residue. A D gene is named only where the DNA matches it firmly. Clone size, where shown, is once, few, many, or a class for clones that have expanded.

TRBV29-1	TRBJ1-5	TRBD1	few	TGCAGCGTCTTAATGACAGGGAATAGCAATCAGCCCCAGCATTTT	CSVLMTGNSNQPQHF
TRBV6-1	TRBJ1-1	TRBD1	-	TGTGCCAGCAGCCGCCAAGGCGGACAGGGGGCTAACACTGAAGCTTTCTTT	CASSRQGGQGANTEAFF
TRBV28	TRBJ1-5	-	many	TGTGCCAGCACCTCGGGGTTAAGTCAGCCCCAGCATTTT	CASTSGLSQPQHF
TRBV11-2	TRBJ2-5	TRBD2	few	TGTGCCAGCAGCCCCGGGACTAGCGGGAGGGGTTTACGGGAGACCCAGTACTTC	CASSPGTSGRGLRETQYF
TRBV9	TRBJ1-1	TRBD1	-	TGTGCCAGCAGCTCCCAGACAGGGAGCGACACTGAAGCTTTCTTT	CASSSQTGSDTEAFF
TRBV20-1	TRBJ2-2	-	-	TGCAGTGCTAGTCCGGGACTGACGAACACCGGGGAGCTGTTTTTT	CSASPGLTNTGELFF
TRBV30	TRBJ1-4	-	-	TGTGCCTGGAGTACCGGCCAGACAACTAATGAAAAACTGTTTTTT	CAWSTGQTTNEKLFF
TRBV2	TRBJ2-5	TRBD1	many	TGTGCCAGCAGGATGGGACAGTTCCAAGAGACCCAGTACTTC	CASRMGQFQETQYF
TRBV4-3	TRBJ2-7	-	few	TGCGCCAGCAGCCAAGGAAGGACAGCCCACGAGCAGTACTTC	CASSQGRTAHEQYF
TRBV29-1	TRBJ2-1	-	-	TGCAGCGTTGTGGTCCAGGGAAATGAGCAGTTCTTC	CSVVVQGNEQFF
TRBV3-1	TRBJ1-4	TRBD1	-	TGTGCCAGCAGCCCTCCCGGGACAGGGATGGAGGAAAAACTGTTTTTT	CASSPPGTGMEEKLFF
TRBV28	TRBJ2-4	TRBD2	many	TGTGCCAGCAGCCGTAGCGGGAGTGGCGCCAAAAACATTCAGTACTTC	CASSRSGSGAKNIQYF
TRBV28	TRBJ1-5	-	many	TGTGCCATCCGTAGAGGGAGCAATCAGCCCCAGCATTTT	CAIRRGSNQPQHF
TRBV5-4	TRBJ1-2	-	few	TGTGCCAGCAGCTTTTCGGACGTTGGCTACACCTTC	CASSFSDVGYTF
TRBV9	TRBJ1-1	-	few	TGTGCCAGCAGCGTAGCGGGGGGCTGGAACACTGAAGCTTTCTTT	CASSVAGGWNTEAFF
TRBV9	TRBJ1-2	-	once	TGTGCCAGCAGCCCTATTGAAGCTAACTATGGCTACACCTTC	CASSPIEANYGYTF
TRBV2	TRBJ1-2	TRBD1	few	TGTGCCAGCATCGGGACAGGACCTCCTAACTATGGCTACACCTTC	CASIGTGPPNYGYTF
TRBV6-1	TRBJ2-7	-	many	TGTGCCAGCAGTGAGGGGGGACTGACATTCGGACACGAGCAGTACTTC	CASSEGGLTFGHEQYF
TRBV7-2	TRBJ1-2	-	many	TGTGCCAGCAGCTTAAGTCCCGACAGCCCCTATGGCTACACCTTC	CASSLSPDSPYGYTF
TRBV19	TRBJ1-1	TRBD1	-	TGTGCCAGTAGTATGGAACCGGGACAGGGGACCACTGAAGCTTTCTTT	CASSMEPGQGTTEAFF
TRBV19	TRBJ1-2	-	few	TGTGCCAGTAGTCTCGGTGCGGTAGGAGGCTATGGCTACACCTTC	CASSLGAVGGYGYTF
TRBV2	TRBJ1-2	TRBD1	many	TGTGCCAGCAGTGAACTAGGAGGACAGGATGGCTACACCTTC	CASSELGGQDGYTF
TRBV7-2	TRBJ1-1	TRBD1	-	TGTGCCAGCAGCTACGACAGGGGGCGAGCTTTCTTT	CASSYDRGRAFF
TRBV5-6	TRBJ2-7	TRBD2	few	TGTGCCAGCAGCTTGGCCGGGGGGGCAGAGCAGTACTTC	CASSLAGGAEQYF
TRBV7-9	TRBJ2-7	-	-	TGTGCCAGCAGCCGTAGGGAGGCTTACGGGCTCTCCTACGAGCAGTACTTC	CASSRREAYGLSYEQYF
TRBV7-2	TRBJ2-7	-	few	TGTGCCAGCAGCTTAGCCCTTACAGGCGAGCAGTACTTC	CASSLALTGEQYF
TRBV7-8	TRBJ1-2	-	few	TGTGCCAGCAGCTCCCCCGCCGGGGTAGTCCAGGGCTATGGCTACACCTTC	CASSSPAGVVQGYGYTF
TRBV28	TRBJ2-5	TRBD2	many	TGTGCCAGCAGCCCAGGACTAGCAAGGGGGACCCAGTACTTC	CASSPGLARGTQYF
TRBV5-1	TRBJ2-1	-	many	TGCGCCAGCAGCTCCCTCCCCGGACTGGACAATGAGCAGTTCTTC	CASSSLPGLDNEQFF